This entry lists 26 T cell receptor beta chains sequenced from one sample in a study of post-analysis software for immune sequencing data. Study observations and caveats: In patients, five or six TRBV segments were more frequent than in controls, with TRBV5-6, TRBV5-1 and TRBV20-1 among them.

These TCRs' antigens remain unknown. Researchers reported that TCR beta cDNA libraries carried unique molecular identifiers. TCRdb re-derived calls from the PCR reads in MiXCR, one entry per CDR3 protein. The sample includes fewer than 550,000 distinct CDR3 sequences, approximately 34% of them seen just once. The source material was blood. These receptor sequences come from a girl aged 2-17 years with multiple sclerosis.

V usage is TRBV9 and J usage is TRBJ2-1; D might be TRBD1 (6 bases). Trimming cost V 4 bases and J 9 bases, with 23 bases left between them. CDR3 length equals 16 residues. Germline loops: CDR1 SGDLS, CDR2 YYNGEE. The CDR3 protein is CASSNKRGTDLGEQFF. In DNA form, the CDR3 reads TGTGCCAGCAGCAACAAGAGGGGGACGGATCTGGGTGAGCAGTTCTTC.

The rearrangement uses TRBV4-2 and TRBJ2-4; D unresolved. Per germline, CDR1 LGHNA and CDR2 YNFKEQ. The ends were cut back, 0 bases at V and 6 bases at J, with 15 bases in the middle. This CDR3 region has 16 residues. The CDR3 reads CASSQDRDGLLNIQYF. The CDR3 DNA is TGTGCCAGCAGCCAAGATCGAGATGGCCTTTTAAACATTCAGTACTTC.

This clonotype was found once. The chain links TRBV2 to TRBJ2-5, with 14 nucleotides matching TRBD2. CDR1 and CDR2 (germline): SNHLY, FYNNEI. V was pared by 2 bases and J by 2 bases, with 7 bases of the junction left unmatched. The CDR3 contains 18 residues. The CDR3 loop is CASSEWTSGGTRQETQYF. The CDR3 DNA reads TGTGCCAGCAGTGAATGGACTAGCGGGGGGACTAGGCAAGAGACCCAGTACTTC.

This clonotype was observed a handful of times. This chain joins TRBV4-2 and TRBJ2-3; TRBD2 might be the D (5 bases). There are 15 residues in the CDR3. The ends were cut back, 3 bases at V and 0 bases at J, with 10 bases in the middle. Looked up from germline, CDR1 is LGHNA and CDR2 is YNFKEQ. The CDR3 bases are TGTGCCAGCAGCCATGAGGGTTCTAGCACAGATACGCAGTATTTT. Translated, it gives CASSHEGSSTDTQYF.

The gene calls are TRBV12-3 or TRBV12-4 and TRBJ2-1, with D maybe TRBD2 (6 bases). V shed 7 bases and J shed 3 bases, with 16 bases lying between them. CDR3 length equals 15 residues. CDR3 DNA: TGTGCCAGCACCCAGCAGGAGGGACTCTACAATGAGCAGTTCTTC. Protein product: CASTQQEGLYNEQFF.

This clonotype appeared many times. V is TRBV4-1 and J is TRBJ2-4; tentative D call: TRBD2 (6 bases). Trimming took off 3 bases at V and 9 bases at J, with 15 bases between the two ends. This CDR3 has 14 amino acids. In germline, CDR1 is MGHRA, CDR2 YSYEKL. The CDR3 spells CASSQAGTPFIQYF. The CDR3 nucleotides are TGCGCCAGCAGCCAGGCCGGGACTCCCTTCATTCAGTACTTC.

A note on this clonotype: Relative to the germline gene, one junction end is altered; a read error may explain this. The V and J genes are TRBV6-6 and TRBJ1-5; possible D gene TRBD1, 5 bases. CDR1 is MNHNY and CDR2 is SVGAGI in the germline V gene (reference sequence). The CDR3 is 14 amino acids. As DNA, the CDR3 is TGTGTCAGCAGAGACCTGACAGTCAATCAGCCCCAGCATTTT. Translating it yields CVSRDLTVNQPQHF.

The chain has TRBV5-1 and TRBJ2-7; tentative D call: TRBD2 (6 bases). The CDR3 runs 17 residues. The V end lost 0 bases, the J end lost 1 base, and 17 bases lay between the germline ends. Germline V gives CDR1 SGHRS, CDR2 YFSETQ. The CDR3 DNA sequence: TGCGCCAGCAGCTTGGTGTCGGGAGTGGGGAGTTCCTACGAGCAGTACTTC. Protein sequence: CASSLVSGVGSSYEQYF.

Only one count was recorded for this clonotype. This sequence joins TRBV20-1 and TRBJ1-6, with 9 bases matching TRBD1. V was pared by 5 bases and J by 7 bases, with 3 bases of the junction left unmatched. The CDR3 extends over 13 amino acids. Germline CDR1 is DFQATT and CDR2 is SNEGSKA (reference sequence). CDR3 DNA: TGCAGTGCTGGGGACAGGGCGAATTCACCCCTCCACTTT. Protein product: CSAGDRANSPLHF.

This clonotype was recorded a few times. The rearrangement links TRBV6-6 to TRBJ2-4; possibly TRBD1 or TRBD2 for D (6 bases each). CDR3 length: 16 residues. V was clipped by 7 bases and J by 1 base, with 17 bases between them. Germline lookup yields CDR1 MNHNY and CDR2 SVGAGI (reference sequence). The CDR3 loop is CASTHGGVRAKNIQYF. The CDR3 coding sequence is TGTGCCAGCACCCACGGGGGCGTACGGGCCAAAAACATTCAGTACTTC.

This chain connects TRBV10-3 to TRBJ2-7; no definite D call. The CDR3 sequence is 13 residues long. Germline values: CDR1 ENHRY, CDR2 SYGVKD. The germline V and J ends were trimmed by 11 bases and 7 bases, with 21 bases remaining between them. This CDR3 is CASRPQVLNEQYF. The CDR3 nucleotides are TGTGCCTCGAGGCCGCAGGTCCTCAATGAGCAGTACTTC.

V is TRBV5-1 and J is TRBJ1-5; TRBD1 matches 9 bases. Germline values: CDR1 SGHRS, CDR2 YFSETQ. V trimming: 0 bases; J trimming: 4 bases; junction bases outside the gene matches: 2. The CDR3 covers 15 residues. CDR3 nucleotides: TGCGCCAGCAGCTTGGAGGGACAGGGTAATCAGCCCCAGCATTTT. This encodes CASSLEGQGNQPQHF.

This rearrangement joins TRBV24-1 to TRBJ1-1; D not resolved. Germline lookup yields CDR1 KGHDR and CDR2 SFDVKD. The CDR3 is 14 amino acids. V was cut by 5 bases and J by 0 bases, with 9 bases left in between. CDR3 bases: TGTGCCACCAGTGGCGGGGTGATGAACACTGAAGCTTTCTTT. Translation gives CATSGGVMNTEAFF.

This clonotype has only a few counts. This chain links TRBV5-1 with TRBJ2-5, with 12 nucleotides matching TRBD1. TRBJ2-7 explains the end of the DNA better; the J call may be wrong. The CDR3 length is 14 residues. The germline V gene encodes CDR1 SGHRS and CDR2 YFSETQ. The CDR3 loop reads CASSSGQGADEQYF. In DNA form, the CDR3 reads TGCGCCAGCAGCTCGGGACAGGGGGCGGACGAGCAGTACTTC.

The DNA of the CDR3 is TGCGCCAGCAGTAAGGACAGTTCCTACAATGAGCAGTTCTTC. It specifies CASSKDSSYNEQFF. The chain uses TRBV10-1 and TRBJ2-1; TRBD1 might be the D (6 bases). The germline V and J ends were trimmed by 5 bases and 1 base, with 9 bases remaining between them. This CDR3 is built from 14 residues. Germline V gene lookup returns CDR1 WNHNN and CDR2 SYGVQD (reference sequence).

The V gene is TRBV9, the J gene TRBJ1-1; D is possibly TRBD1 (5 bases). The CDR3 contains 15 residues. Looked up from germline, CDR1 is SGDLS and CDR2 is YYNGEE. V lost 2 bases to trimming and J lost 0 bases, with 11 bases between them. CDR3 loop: CASSVAGAVNTEAFF. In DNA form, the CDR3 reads TGTGCCAGCAGCGTGGCCGGGGCCGTGAACACTGAAGCTTTCTTT.

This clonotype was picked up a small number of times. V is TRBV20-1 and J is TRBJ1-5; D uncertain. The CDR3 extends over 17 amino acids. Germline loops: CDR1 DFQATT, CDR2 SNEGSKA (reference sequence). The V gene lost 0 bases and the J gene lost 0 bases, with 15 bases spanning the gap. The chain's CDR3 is CSARDSFRESSNQPQHF. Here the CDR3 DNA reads TGCAGTGCTAGAGATTCCTTCCGGGAATCTAGCAATCAGCCCCAGCATTTT.

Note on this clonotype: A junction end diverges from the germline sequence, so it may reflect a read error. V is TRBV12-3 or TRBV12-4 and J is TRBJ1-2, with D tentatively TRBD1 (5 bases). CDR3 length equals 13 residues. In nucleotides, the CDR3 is TGTGCCGGCAGTTTAGCGACTGGGGACGGCTACACCTTC. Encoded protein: CAGSLATGDGYTF.

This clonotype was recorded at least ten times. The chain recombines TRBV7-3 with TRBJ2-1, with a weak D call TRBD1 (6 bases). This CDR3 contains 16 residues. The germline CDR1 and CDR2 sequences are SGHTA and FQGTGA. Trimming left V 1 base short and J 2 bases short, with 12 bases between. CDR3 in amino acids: CASSLRGRGTYNEQFF. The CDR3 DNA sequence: TGTGCCAGCAGCTTAAGGGGCAGGGGCACCTACAATGAGCAGTTCTTC.

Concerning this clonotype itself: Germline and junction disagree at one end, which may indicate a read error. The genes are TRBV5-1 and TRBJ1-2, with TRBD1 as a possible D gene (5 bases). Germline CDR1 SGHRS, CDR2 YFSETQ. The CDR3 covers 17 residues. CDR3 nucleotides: TGCGCCAGCAGCTTGGAGTCAGCGGGGCGGGGGAACTATGGCGACACCTTC. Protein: CASSLESAGRGNYGDTF.

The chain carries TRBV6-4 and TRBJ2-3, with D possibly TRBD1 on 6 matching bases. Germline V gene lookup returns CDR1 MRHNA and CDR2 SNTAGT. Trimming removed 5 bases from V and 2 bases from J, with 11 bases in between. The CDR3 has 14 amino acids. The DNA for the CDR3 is TGTGCCAGCAGTAGGACAGCGTACACAGATACGCAGTATTTT. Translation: CASSRTAYTDTQYF.

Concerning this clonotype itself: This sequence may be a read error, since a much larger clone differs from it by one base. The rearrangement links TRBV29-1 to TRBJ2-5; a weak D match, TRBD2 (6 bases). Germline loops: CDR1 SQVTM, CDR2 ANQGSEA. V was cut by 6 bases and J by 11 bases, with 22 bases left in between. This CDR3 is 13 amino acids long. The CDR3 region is CSVTRDSSSEQYF. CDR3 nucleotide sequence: TGCAGCGTGACCCGGGACTCCAGTAGTGAGCAGTACTTC.

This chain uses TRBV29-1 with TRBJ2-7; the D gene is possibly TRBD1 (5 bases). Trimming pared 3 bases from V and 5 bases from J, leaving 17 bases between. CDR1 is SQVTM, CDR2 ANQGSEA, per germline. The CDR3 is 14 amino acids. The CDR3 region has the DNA TGCAGCGTTGAGACCCGCCAGGGAACCCACGAGCAGTACTTC. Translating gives CSVETRQGTHEQYF.

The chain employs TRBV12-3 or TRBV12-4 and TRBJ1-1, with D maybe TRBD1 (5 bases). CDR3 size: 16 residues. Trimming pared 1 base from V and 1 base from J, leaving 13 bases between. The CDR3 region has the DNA TGTGCCAGCAGTTTAGTTGTTGGGGGGGGGAACACTGAAGCTTTCTTT. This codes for CASSLVVGGGNTEAFF.

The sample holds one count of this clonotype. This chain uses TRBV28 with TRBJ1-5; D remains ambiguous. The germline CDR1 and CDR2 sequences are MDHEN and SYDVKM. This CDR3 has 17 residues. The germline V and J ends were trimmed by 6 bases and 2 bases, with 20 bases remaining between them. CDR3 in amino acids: CASSTPPGVEGNQPQHF. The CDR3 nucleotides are TGTGCCAGCAGCACACCACCGGGAGTCGAGGGCAATCAGCCCCAGCATTTT.

The CDR3 DNA sequence: TGTGCCAGCAGTTCCACAGGGCACAGGACCGCCGGGGGCAACTATGGCTACACCTTC. Translated, it gives CASSSTGHRTAGGNYGYTF. The rearrangement uses TRBV12-3 or TRBV12-4 and TRBJ1-2, with D tentatively TRBD1 (6 bases). Trimming left V 4 bases short and J 2 bases short, with 26 bases between. The CDR3 is 19 amino acids.